This entry lists 21 T cell receptor beta chains sequenced from one sample in a study of OX40 agonist ivuxolimab in advanced cancers. Generated by immunoSEQ multiplex PCR, the TCRdb table keeps only in-frame clones and is missing some. The table shows tens of thousands of clones, with nearly 85% occurring only once. This material consisted of CD4+ or CD8+ T cells sorted from blood, taken in a trial of the OX40 agonist ivuxolimab. These receptors were obtained from an adult with an advanced solid tumor such as melanoma, head and neck, liver or kidney cancer.

About this clone: The sample holds other DNA sequences that translate to the same CDR3. The chain combines TRBV5-1 with TRBJ2-5; D gene unclear. Trimming removed 2 bases from V and 2 bases from J, with 1 base in between. This CDR3 is 11 amino acids long. Germline V gives CDR1 SGHRS, CDR2 YFSETQ. CDR3 in amino acids: CASSLQETQYF. As DNA, the CDR3 is TGCGCCAGCAGCTTACAAGAGACCCAGTACTTC.

The sample holds a few counts of this clone. The CDR3: CASSLVVADQETQYF. The CDR3 DNA sequence: TGTGCCAGCAGCTTGGTGGTAGCGGACCAAGAGACCCAGTACTTC. The rearrangement joins TRBV5-4 to TRBJ2-5, with a possible D match to TRBD2 (6 bases). CDR3 size: 15 residues. Germline CDR1 and CDR2: SGHNT and YYREEE (reference sequence). V was trimmed by 0 bases and J by 0 bases, leaving 9 bases between them.

V and J are TRBV5-1 and TRBJ1-2; a possible D gene is TRBD1 (6 bases). V was cut by 2 bases and J by 0 bases, with 8 bases left in between. From germline, CDR1 is SGHRS and CDR2 YFSETQ. The CDR3 extends over 14 amino acids. The DNA for the CDR3 is TGCGCCAGCAGCTTCGAGGGGGCTAACTATGGCTACACCTTC. Encoded protein: CASSFEGANYGYTF.

The sample holds a few counts of this clone. The genes are TRBV5-4 and TRBJ2-1; D may be TRBD2 (5 bases). This CDR3 contains 15 residues. From germline, CDR1 is SGHNT and CDR2 YYREEE (reference sequence). V lost 3 bases to trimming and J lost 5 bases, with 15 bases between them. DNA of the CDR3: TGTGCCAGCAGCTCCGGACTCGTGGGCAACAATGAGCAGTTCTTC. It specifies CASSSGLVGNNEQFF.

The rearrangement links TRBV4-1 to TRBJ1-2, with a weak D call TRBD1 (5 bases). The CDR3 contains 14 residues. The V gene's germline CDR1 is MGHRA and CDR2 YSYEKL. V shed 0 bases and J shed 7 bases, with 12 bases lying between them. CDR3 DNA sequence: TGCGCCAGCAGCCAAGATATAGGGGCTGGTGGCTACACCTTC. As protein: CASSQDIGAGGYTF.

This clone has a handful of counts. This sequence joins TRBV10-3 and TRBJ2-5; unclear D gene. The CDR3 covers 17 residues. Germline V gene sequence: CDR1 ENHRY, CDR2 SYGVKD. The V end lost 10 bases, the J end lost 1 base, and 25 bases lay between the germline ends. The CDR3 loop is CATESNRDGILQETQYF. The DNA for the CDR3 is TGTGCCACCGAAAGTAACAGAGACGGCATCCTCCAAGAGACCCAGTACTTC.

The J gene is TRBJ2-7, the V gene TRBV5-4; TRBD1 agrees at 8 bases. J lost 4 bases, V lost 4 bases, and 10 bases had no gene match. This CDR3 contains 15 residues. Germline values: CDR1 SGHNT, CDR2 YYREEE (reference sequence). The DNA for the CDR3 is TGTGCCAGCAGCCCTGGACAGGGTAATGTGTACGAGCAGTACTTC. Protein: CASSPGQGNVYEQYF.

The V gene is TRBV11-3, the J gene TRBJ2-3, with TRBD2 matching over 8 bases. Germline V gene data show CDR1 as SGHNT and CDR2 as YENEEA. The CDR3 length is 16 residues. Losses at the gene ends were 5 bases for V and 2 bases for J; bases not matched to a gene: 9. The CDR3 nucleotides are TGTGCCAGCAGCCAGTCGGCTAGCGGGCTCACAGATACGCAGTATTTT. It translates to CASSQSASGLTDTQYF.

By sample fraction, this clone is medium-sized. The chain couples TRBV5-1 to TRBJ1-2; 8 nucleotides match TRBD1. The CDR3 has 15 residues. V trimming: 4 bases; J trimming: 7 bases; junction bases outside the gene matches: 12. Per the germline V gene, CDR1 is SGHRS and CDR2 is YFSETQ. The CDR3 DNA reads as TGCGCCAGCAGCACCGAAGGACAGGGAGGGACTGGCTACACCTTC. It codes for CASSTEGQGGTGYTF. Filled out from reference TRBV5-1 and TRBJ1-2, the complete variable domain reads KAGVTQTPRYLIKTRGQQVTLSCSPISGHRSVSWYQQTPGQGLQFLFEYFSETQRNKGNFPGRFSGRQFSNSRSEMNVSTLELGDSALYLCASSTEGQGGTGYTFGSGTRLTVV.

The chain links TRBV7-8 to TRBJ2-3; D is perhaps TRBD1 (5 bases). CDR3 length: 12 amino acids. The germline V gene has CDR1 SGHVS and CDR2 FQNEAQ. V lost 5 bases and J lost 5, with 8 bases in between. The CDR3 region has the DNA TGTGCCAGCAGCCAGACAGAAGATACGCAGTATTTT. Translating gives CASSQTEDTQYF.

This sequence joins TRBV2 and TRBJ2-3, with D uncertain. CDR3 length: 15 residues. The ends were cut back, 7 bases at V and 0 bases at J, with 14 bases in the middle. Germline V CDR1 and CDR2: SNHLY, FYNNEI. This chain's CDR3 is CASTLSWGSTDTQYF. CDR3 nucleotide sequence: TGTGCCAGCACCCTTTCGTGGGGAAGCACAGATACGCAGTATTTT.

This clone was observed once. The CDR3 DNA reads as TGTGCCAGCAGTCCCCCGGGACAGGGGGTGAGTGGCTACACCTTC. It specifies CASSPPGQGVSGYTF. The chain joins TRBV28 to TRBJ1-2, with 11 bases lining up with TRBD1. V lost 5 bases to trimming and J lost 7 bases; unmatched junction nucleotides: 9. Per germline, CDR1 MDHEN and CDR2 SYDVKM. The CDR3 is 15 amino acids.

V usage is TRBV28 and J usage is TRBJ1-6; D possibly corresponds to TRBD1 (6 bases). The CDR3 sequence is 15 residues long. V was cut by 6 bases and J by 7 bases, with 16 bases left in between. Germline CDR1 and CDR2: MDHEN and SYDVKM. CDR3 sequence reads: CASRGNRAGNSPLHF. The CDR3 coding sequence is TGTGCCAGCAGGGGTAACAGGGCCGGGAATTCACCCCTCCACTTT.

V is TRBV28 and J is TRBJ1-2, with 10 nucleotides matching TRBD1. The trim removed 4 bases at V and 7 bases at J, leaving 15 bases unmatched. Germline-derived CDR1 and CDR2 are MDHEN and SYDVKM. This CDR3 comprises 17 residues. The CDR3 DNA reads TGTGCCAGCAGTTCCTCCGGGACAGGGGTATACTTGGGTGGCTACACCTTC. Translation: CASSSSGTGVYLGGYTF.

The chain uses TRBV6-6 and TRBJ1-2; 7 nucleotides line up with TRBD1. V was clipped by 4 bases and J by 5 bases; unmatched bases: 10. Per germline, CDR1 MNHNY and CDR2 SVGAGI (reference sequence). The CDR3 covers 15 residues. Here the CDR3 reads CASSSLSIQGYGYTF. CDR3 DNA: TGTGCCAGCAGTTCCTTGTCGATACAGGGGTATGGCTACACCTTC.

The chain recombines TRBV19 with TRBJ2-6; D is perhaps TRBD2 (5 bases). Germline V gene data show CDR1 as LNHDA and CDR2 as SQIVND (reference sequence). The CDR3 length is 15 residues. Trimming pared 5 bases from V and 2 bases from J, leaving 10 bases between. DNA for the CDR3: TGTGCCAGTAGTTCTACCGGGGCTGGGGCCAACGTCCTGACTTTC. Its translation: CASSSTGAGANVLTF.

This clone has just one count. The rearrangement uses TRBV7-2 and TRBJ1-2; D ambiguous. Per the germline V gene, CDR1 is SGHTA and CDR2 is FQGNSA. This CDR3 has 12 amino acids. The V end lost 1 base, the J end lost 6 bases, and 6 bases lay between the germline ends. The CDR3 here is CASSLDFHGYTF. CDR3 sequence (DNA): TGTGCCAGCAGCTTAGATTTCCATGGCTACACCTTC.

J is TRBJ1-1 and V is TRBV7-2; no definite D call. Per germline, CDR1 SGHTA and CDR2 FQGNSA. The length of the CDR3 is 14 residues. The V and J ends lost 5 bases and 0 bases respectively, with 10 bases between them. The CDR3 spells CASSISEMNTEAFF. CDR3 in DNA: TGTGCCAGCAGCATCAGTGAAATGAACACTGAAGCTTTCTTT.

This sequence joins TRBV2 and TRBJ2-2; 7 bases fit TRBD1. With 5 bases clipped from V and 6 bases from J, the junction kept 6 bases outside the gene matches. Per the germline V gene, CDR1 is SNHLY and CDR2 is FYNNEI. There are 14 residues in the CDR3. CDR3 loop: CASSPQGGAGELFF. Written as DNA, the CDR3 is TGTGCCAGCAGTCCTCAAGGGGGCGCCGGGGAGCTGTTTTTT.

The chain is built from TRBV19 and TRBJ2-1; TRBD2 matches at 10 bases. V shed 5 bases and J 0 bases; nucleotides not matched to a gene: 7. This CDR3 is built from 17 residues. The V gene's germline CDR1 is LNHDA and CDR2 SQIVND (reference sequence). In DNA, the CDR3 is TGTGCCAGTAGTCCAGGACTAGCGGTGTCCTCCTACAATGAGCAGTTCTTC. It codes for CASSPGLAVSSYNEQFF.

The V call is TRBV7-2, the J call TRBJ2-2; possible D gene TRBD1, 6 bases. The V end lost 4 bases, the J end lost 7 bases, and 10 bases lay between the germline ends. The CDR3 has 13 amino acids. Germline CDR1 SGHTA, CDR2 FQGNSA. This chain's CDR3 is CASSSRGSGELFF. In DNA, the CDR3 is TGTGCCAGCAGCTCCAGGGGCAGCGGGGAGCTGTTTTTT.